The T cell receptor beta chain described here comes from a study of cytomegalovirus exposure and HLA in healthy donors (dated by TCRdb to the late 2010s). Concerning the study at large: An earlier analysis of under 600 of the donors reported 250 to 300 Gb of sequence data and around 120 million unique TCR beta sequences from 150 million to 200 million T cells. Approximately 310 gigabases of sequencing data and 70 million to 100 million unique TCR sequences were included in an early release covering about 700 HLA-typed donors. The genetic ancestry cluster associated with self-reported Caucasian donors included about 81% of the roughly 400 genotyped donors. The aim of the study was to test whether cataloging public T cell receptors could identify signatures of past pathogen exposure. The study used immunosequencing to profile the T cell repertoires of approximately 650 subjects and linked those repertoires to cytomegalovirus serostatus. Along with the approximately 650-subject first cohort, a separate validation cohort of approximately 110 different subjects was used. To predict cytomegalovirus infection status, the study brought together high-throughput TCR immunosequencing, statistical association of individual TCRs with disease status, and machine learning. In a later analysis, previously published TCR beta repertoires from several hundred donors were re-analyzed and high-resolution HLA genotyping was added so that TCR occurrence patterns could be studied. Rather than drawing on any new phenotypic data, the later analysis identified candidate immune exposures from TCR beta sequences and the way those sequences occurred across donors. An earlier analysis of several hundred of the donors applied high-throughput TCR beta sequencing to assess whether each TCR beta V gene segment acted as functional or pseudogenic. Alongside the repertoire data, information on donor age, sex, ethnicity and CMV serostatus was compiled. A later genetic analysis used genome-wide SNP genotypes for about 55% of the 666 donors, treating that subset as a discovery cohort. Every discovery cohort repertoire had been produced on one sequencing platform. HLA typing included class I and class II loci at four-digit resolution. The number of donors typed differed by locus, with about 629-630 for A, B, C, DRB1 and DQB1, roughly 520 for DQA1, 600 to 610 for DPA1, and some 450 for DPB1. A few DR-DQ haplotypes were handled as single units for association and clustering because linkage in the cohort was strong. Among 398 genotyped donors of the cohort, an average of about 240,000 unique TCR beta nucleotide sequences were sequenced per donor, 15% to 20% of them non-productive. The paper as a whole reports these results and caveats: In both the original and validation cohorts, the classifier was reported to diagnose cytomegalovirus status with high specificity and sensitivity. A further reported finding was that TCR beta sequences accurately predicted the HLA-A and HLA-B alleles for most subjects in the first cohort. While some public TCRs were present in many individuals, most TCR sequences turned up only very rarely across donors. Some IMGT-functional V segments, including TRBV6-2 and TRBV6-3, could not be distinguished by the 87-base-pair reads and were therefore excluded. A later analysis found that most CMV-associated TCR beta chains appeared HLA-restricted, with HLA associations seemingly driven largely by CMV exposure. The cohort was sequenced for TCR beta chains only, and without alpha or paired-chain data the features that could be detected were limited. In a later analysis, more than 15,000 TCR beta sequences were associated with specific HLA alleles at a false discovery rate of 0.05. For the cohort, immune exposure information was limited to CMV serostatus. Seventeen rarely observed V segments, including chromosome 9 orphons, were excluded from the earlier analysis of several hundred of the donors because counts were too low. In a later analysis, TCR association rates were found to vary across HLA loci, with the most associated TCRs seen for DRB1 alleles and the fewest for HLA-C alleles. Three of the identified cytomegalovirus-associated TCR beta chains were confirmed in vitro to be specific for cytomegalovirus antigens. Strong co-occurrence of HLA alleles, especially DR and DQ, made assigning TCR associations to individual alleles difficult. An earlier analysis of around 540 of the donors showed that most TCR beta V segments appeared in productive rearrangements either about 87% or about 30% of the time, which broadly matched IMGT annotations. The authors suggested that the approach could potentially be extended to other disease states and immunological phenotypes. A cluster of highly shared sequence variants was judged likely to be a technical artifact of the sequencing pipeline. Roughly uniform sequencing depth across donors was assumed in presence/absence analyses, although this assumption may not hold. In a later analysis, HLA-associated TCR beta chains showed more clonal expansion and lower generation probabilities than non-associated chains that were equally common. In the study, approximately 160 TCR beta chains were listed as associated with cytomegalovirus. Because some donors lacked HLA typing at each locus, the association tests relied only on the typed subset. A later analysis reported that several top co-occurrence clusters appeared linked to parvovirus B19, influenza, CMV and Epstein-Barr virus. An association between a missense DCLRE1C variant and V-gene and J-gene trimming of TCR beta chains was found in a later genetic analysis and replicated in an independent cohort. Compared with the 666-donor mean, donors in an Asian-associated ancestry cluster had fewer N-insertions in productive TCRs, according to a later genetic analysis. Correlated functional status among segregating V segments might reflect linkage disequilibrium, but an unknown experimental factor could not be ruled out.

CDR1 and CDR2, per the germline V gene, are SGHVS and FQNEAQ. V is trimmed back by 0 bases and J by 8 bases, and the junction contains 6 bases that no gene match accounts for. Taken from cysteine to phenylalanine, the CDR3 has 15 residues. The only DNA kept is the CDR3, 45 bases in frame from the first base. Library method: the immunoSEQ multiplex PCR assay. For the multiplex PCR, a mixture combining 60 forward primers for TCR Vbeta segments and 13 reverse primers for TCR Jbeta segments was used. The CDR3 region of rearranged TCR beta genes was amplified from genomic DNA by a multiplex PCR assay. Amplified TCR beta libraries were sequenced as 87-base-pair reads on the Illumina HiSeq System. The authors processed their data as follows. A later analysis counted 75 million to 100 million unique TCR beta chains across the 670 or so repertoires, and approximately 11 million of these chains were shared by at least two donors. A nearest-neighbor algorithm error-corrected the raw reads and collapsed the reads into unique sequences, merging closely related sequences to remove PCR and sequencing errors. Alignment of CDR3 sequences to IMGT reference sequences was used to assign V, D and J gene segments. Each retained sequence needed at least a six-nucleotide match to both a V gene segment and a J gene segment. Rearrangements were classified as productive when the CDR3 lacked stop codons and remained in frame with V and J, and all other rearrangements were classified as non-productive. Following IMGT convention, CDR3 was defined as the stretch from the second conserved V-encoded cysteine up to the conserved J-encoded phenylalanine. In an earlier analysis of more than 550 of the donors, sequences lacking an unambiguous match to a single V gene segment were excluded. An earlier analysis of around 600 of the donors classified V segments as functional when productive rearrangements were above 56.7% and as segregating when the standard deviation between donors was above 5%. A statistical classification framework was developed to diagnose cytomegalovirus status using the catalog of TCR beta chain sequences. V and J gene assignment, in a later analysis, came from comparing TCR nucleotide sequences with IMGT/GENE-DB human TR gene sequences. In a later analysis, CDR3 sequences and most-parsimonious VDJ recombination scenarios were assigned using the TCRdist pipeline. In a later analysis, every TCR beta chain was defined by the combination of its CDR3 amino acid sequence and its V-gene family, and reads without a unique V-gene family were dropped. A later analysis removed 550 to 700 highly shared, low-generation-probability nucleotide sequences to deal with suspected cross-contamination and a sequencing artifact. A later analysis calculated a clonal expansion index for each public chain from normalized within-repertoire ranks of inferred template counts. Generation probabilities in a later analysis came from a VDJ recombination model fitted to out-of-frame rearrangements, and those results were checked against IGoR. In a later analysis, TCR-TCR, TCR-HLA and TCR-CMV co-occurrence was scored with hypergeometric tests, and a repertoire-size bias correction was applied to TCR pairs. False discovery rates were estimated in a later analysis by permuting HLA or CMV assignments 20 times. A later analysis grouped co-occurring TCRs with DBSCAN, adding TCRdist sequence similarity when clustering within HLA-allele-positive subsets. Co-occurrence clustering excluded repertoires with fewer than 30,000 or more than 120,000 public chains, plus five with anomalous nucleotide sharing. In TCRdb, the immuneACCESS table is reduced to in-frame sequences with V and J assigned. These tables do not hold every clone; where another copy was compared, an unresolved V gene accounts for under half, and the others remain unexplained. V and J calls and clone size are given by that table; D and trimming were obtained from the DNA. For this sample there are more than 95,000 clones; about 13% appear just once. The ten largest account for about a sixth of the sample.

This clone has more than one count but fewer than ten. It lacks a known antigen. Base qualities are not at hand, and no much larger clone is one base apart. The cohort consisted of 600 to 700 healthy bone marrow donors. At the time of sampling, every cohort member was nominally healthy, though immune exposures that went unrecorded were likely present. The donor tested CMV seropositive, placing the donor among the 289 seropositive members of the cohort. Each donor provided a peripheral blood sample, and peripheral blood mononuclear cells were used for TCR beta sequencing. Genomic DNA was extracted from the blood cell samples with the Qiagen DNeasy Blood Extraction Kit.

This clonotype was sampled from a man in his forties in good health and CMV-seropositive. The chain is assembled from TRBV7-8 and TRBJ1-2, and 10 bases in between align with TRBD1. Sequencing was performed on PBMCs. The CDR3 region has the sequence CASSLAIGTGDGYTF. Here is the DNA: TGTGCCAGCAGCTTAGCGATCGGGACAGGGGACGGCTACACCTTC.